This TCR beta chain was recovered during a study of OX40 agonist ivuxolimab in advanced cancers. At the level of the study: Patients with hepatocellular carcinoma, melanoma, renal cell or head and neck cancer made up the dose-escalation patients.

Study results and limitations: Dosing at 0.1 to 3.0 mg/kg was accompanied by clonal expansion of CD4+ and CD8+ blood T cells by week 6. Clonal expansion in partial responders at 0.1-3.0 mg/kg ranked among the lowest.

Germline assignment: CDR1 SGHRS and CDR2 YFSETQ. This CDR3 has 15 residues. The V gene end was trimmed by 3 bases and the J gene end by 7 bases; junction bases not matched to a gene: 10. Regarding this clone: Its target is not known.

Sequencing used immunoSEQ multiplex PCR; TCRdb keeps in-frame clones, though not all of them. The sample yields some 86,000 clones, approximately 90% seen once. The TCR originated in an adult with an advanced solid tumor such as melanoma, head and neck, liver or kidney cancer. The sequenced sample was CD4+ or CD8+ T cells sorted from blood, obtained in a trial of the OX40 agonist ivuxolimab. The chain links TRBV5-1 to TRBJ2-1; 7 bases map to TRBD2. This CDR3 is CASSWGGSHPNEQFF. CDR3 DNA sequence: TGCGCCAGCAGCTGGGGCGGGAGTCACCCAAATGAGCAGTTCTTC.